The 5 T cell receptor beta chains below come from one sample, sequenced in a study of shared clonotypes between healthy human individuals (TCRdb year 2020). CD8 naive samples were CD45RO-negative cells positively selected for CCR7, giving a CD45RA+CCR7+ population that excluded TemRA cells. Libraries were constructed by the immunoSEQ multiplex PCR assay. The immuneACCESS repertoire file appears here via TCRdb, limited to in-frame rearrangements. These files lack a portion of the clones; in checked studies, under half of the deficit traces to unresolved V genes, and the cause of the others is not known. Counted in this sample were hundreds of thousands of clones; 85% to 95% of them appeared once. In total, the top ten clones hold 0.11% of the sample. Sequenced sample: naive CD8+ T cells sorted from blood. Read against the paper, the sample's cell subset or site label means: CD45RA+CCR7+. The receptors originated from a woman aged 30 to 39 in good health.

The rearrangement joins TRBV30 to TRBJ1-2; 8 bases fit TRBD1. Germline values: CDR1 GTSNPN, CDR2 SVGIG (reference sequence). This CDR3 contains 16 residues. V trimming: 0 bases; J trimming: 7 bases; junction bases outside the gene matches: 13. DNA of the CDR3: TGTGCCTGGAGTGTAATAGCAGGGGGCGCAGGTGGTGGCTACACCTTC. Protein product: CAWSVIAGGAGGGYTF.

The chain links TRBV5-6 to TRBJ2-2; D unresolved. CDR3 length equals 15 residues. V was trimmed by 1 base and J by 4 bases, leaving 11 bases between them. Germline lookup yields CDR1 SGHDT and CDR2 YYEEEE. This chain's CDR3 is CASSLRIPTTGELFF. CDR3 coding DNA: TGTGCCAGCAGCTTGAGAATACCCACCACCGGGGAGCTGTTTTTT.

The rearrangement joins TRBV28 to TRBJ1-2; D unresolved. Germline CDR1 reads MDHEN; CDR2 reads SYDVKM. CDR3 length equals 16 residues. V lost 3 bases to trimming and J lost 1 base, with 15 bases between them. The CDR3 is CASSFSGDNFNYGYTF. The CDR3 DNA sequence: TGTGCCAGCAGTTTTTCGGGAGACAACTTTAACTATGGCTACACCTTC.

The J gene is TRBJ2-7, the V gene TRBV7-8, with 9 nucleotides matching TRBD1. The J segment lost 1 base and the V segment lost 3 bases, leaving 10 bases of the junction unmatched. CDR1 SGHVS and CDR2 FQNEAQ come from the germline V gene. There are 17 residues in the CDR3. CDR3 protein: CASSFYYAGTGSYEQYF. As DNA, the CDR3 is TGTGCCAGCAGCTTCTATTACGCCGGGACAGGGTCCTACGAGCAGTACTTC.

The chain combines TRBV2 with TRBJ2-7, with D possibly matching TRBD2 (6 bases). CDR1 and CDR2 (germline): SNHLY, FYNNEI. The CDR3 extends over 14 amino acids. V lost 2 bases to trimming and J lost 3 bases, with 11 bases between them. CDR3 in DNA: TGTGCCAGCAGTGAACGGTTAGCGGACTACGAGCAGTACTTC. Residues: CASSERLADYEQYF.